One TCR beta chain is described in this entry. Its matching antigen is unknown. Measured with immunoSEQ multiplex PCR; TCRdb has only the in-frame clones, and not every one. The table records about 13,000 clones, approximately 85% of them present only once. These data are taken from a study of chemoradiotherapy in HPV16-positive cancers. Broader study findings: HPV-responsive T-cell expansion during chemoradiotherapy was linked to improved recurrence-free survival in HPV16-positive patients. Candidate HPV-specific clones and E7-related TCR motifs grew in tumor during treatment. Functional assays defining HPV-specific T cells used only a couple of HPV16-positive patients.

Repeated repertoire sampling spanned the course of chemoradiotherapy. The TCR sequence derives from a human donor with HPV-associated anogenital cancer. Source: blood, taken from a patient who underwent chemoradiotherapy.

CDR3 in amino acids: CASSFNRDRTEAFF. The CDR3 bases are TGTGCCAGCAGCTTTAACAGGGATCGCACTGAAGCTTTCTTT. The chain is built from TRBV7-9 and TRBJ1-1; D is perhaps TRBD1 (6 bases). The CDR3 has 14 amino acids. V lost 3 bases and J lost 4, with 12 bases in between. The V gene's germline CDR1 is SEHNR and CDR2 FQNEAQ (reference sequence).